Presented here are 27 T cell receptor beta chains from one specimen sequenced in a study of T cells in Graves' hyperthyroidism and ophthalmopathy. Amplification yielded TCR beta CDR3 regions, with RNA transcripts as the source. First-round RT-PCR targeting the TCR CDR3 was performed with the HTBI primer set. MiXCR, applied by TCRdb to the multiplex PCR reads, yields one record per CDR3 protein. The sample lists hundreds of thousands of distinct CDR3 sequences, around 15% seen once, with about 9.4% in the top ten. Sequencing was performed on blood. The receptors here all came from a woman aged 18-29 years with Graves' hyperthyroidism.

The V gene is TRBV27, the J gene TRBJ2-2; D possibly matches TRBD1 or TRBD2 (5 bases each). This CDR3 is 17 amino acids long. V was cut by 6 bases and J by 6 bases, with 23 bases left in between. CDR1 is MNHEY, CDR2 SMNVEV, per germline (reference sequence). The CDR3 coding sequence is TGTGCCAGCAGCTGGAATACCGGGACCTCCGCGGCCGGGGAGCTGTTTTTT. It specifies CASSWNTGTSAAGELFF.

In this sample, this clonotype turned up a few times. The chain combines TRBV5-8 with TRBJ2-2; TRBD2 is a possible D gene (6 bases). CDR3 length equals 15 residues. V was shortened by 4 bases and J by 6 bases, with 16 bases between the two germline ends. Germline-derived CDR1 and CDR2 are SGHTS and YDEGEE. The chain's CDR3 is CASSTLLGGAGELFF. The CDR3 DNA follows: TGTGCCAGCAGCACTCTCTTGGGAGGTGCCGGGGAGCTGTTTTTT.

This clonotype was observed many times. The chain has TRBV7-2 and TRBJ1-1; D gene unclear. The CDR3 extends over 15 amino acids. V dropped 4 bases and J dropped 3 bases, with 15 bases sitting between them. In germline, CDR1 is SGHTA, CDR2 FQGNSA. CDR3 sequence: CASSYHLATYTEAFF. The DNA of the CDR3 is TGTGCCAGCAGCTACCATCTCGCAACCTACACTGAAGCTTTCTTT.

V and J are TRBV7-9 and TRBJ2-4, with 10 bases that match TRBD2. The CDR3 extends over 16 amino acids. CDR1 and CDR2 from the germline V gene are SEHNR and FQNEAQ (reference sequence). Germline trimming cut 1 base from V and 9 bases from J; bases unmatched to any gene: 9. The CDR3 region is CASSLEPSGRRVIQYF. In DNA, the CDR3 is TGTGCCAGCAGCTTAGAACCTAGCGGGAGACGGGTCATTCAGTACTTC.

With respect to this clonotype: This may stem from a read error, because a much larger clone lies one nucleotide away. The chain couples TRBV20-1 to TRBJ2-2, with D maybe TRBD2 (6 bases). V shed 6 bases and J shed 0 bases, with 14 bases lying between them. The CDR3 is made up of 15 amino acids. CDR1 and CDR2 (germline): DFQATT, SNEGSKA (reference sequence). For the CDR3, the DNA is TGCAGTGCCAGGCGGGACGGGGCGAACACCGGGGAGCTGTTTTTT. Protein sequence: CSARRDGANTGELFF.

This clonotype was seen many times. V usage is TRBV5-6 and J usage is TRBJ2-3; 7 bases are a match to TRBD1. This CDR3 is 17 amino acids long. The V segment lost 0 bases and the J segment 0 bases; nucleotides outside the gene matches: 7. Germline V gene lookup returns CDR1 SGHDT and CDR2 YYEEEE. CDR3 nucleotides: TGTGCCAGCAGCTTGGGGGGACAGTCCCCTAGCACAGATACGCAGTATTTT. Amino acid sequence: CASSLGGQSPSTDTQYF.

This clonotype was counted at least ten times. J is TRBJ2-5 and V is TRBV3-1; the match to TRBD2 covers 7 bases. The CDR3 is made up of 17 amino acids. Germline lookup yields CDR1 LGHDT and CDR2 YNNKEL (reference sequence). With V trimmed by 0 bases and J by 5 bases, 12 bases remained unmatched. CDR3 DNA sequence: TGTGCCAGCAGCCAAGATATCCGCGGGAGCCGGGGGGAGACCCAGTACTTC. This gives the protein CASSQDIRGSRGETQYF.

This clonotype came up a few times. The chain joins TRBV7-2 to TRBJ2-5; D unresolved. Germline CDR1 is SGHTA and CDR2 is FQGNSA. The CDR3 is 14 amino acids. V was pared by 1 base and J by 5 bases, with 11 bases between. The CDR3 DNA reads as TGTGCCAGCAGCTTAGGTCTTTTCGGGGAGACCCAGTACTTC. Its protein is CASSLGLFGETQYF.

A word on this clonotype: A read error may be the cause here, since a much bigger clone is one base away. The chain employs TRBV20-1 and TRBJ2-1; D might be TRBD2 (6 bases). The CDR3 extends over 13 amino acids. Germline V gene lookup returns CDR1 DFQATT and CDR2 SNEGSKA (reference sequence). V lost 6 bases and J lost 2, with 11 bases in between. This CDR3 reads CSATRTTYNEQFF. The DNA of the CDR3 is TGCAGTGCCACCCGGACTACCTACAATGAGCAGTTCTTC.

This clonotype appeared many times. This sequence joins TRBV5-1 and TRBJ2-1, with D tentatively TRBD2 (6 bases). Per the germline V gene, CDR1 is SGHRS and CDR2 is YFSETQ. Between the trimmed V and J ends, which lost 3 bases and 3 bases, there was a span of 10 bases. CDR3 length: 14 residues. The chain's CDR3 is CASSSGASYNEQFF. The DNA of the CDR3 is TGCGCCAGCAGCTCGGGAGCGAGCTACAATGAGCAGTTCTTC.

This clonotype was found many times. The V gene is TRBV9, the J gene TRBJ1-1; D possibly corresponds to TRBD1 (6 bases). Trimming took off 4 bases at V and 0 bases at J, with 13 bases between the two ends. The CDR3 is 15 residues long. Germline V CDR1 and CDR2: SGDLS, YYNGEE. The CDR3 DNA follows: TGTGCCAGCAGCACCCCAGACAGGTTGAACACTGAAGCTTTCTTT. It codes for CASSTPDRLNTEAFF.

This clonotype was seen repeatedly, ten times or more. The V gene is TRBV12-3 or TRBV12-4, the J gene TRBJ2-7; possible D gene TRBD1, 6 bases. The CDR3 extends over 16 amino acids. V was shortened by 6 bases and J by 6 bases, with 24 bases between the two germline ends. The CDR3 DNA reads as TGTGCCAGCAGCCGAACAGGGTACAGGTTAAAATCCGAGCAGTACTTC. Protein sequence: CASSRTGYRLKSEQYF.

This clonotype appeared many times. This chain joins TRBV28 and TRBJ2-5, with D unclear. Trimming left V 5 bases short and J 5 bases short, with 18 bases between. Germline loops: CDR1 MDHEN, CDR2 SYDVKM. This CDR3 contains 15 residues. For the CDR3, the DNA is TGTGCCAGCAGTCCTTATTCTGGGTCCGGGGAGACCCAGTACTTC. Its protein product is CASSPYSGSGETQYF.

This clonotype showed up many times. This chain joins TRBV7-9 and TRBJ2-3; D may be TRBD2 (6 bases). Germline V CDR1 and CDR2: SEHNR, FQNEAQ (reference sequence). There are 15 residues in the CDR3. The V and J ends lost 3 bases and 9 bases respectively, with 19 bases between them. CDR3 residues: CASSFSHGGGETQYF. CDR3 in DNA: TGTGCCAGCAGCTTTTCTCACGGAGGCGGGGAGACGCAGTATTTT.

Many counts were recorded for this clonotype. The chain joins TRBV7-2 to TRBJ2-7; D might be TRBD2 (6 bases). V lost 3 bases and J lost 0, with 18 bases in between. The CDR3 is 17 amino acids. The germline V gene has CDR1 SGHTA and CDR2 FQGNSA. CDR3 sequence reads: CASSFPKFGGSSYEQYF. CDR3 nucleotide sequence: TGTGCCAGCAGCTTCCCAAAGTTCGGGGGTAGCTCCTACGAGCAGTACTTC.

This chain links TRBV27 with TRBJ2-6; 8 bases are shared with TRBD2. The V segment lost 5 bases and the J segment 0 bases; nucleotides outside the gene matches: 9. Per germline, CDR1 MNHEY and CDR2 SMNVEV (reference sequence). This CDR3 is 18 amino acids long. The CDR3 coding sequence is TGTGCCAGCAGTGCGATAGCGGGGAGGACCTCTGGGGCCAACGTCCTGACTTTC. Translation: CASSAIAGRTSGANVLTF.

CDR3 coding DNA: TGTGCCAGCAGTCCCCAATGGACAGAAGGATATGAAAAACTGTTTTTT. It codes for CASSPQWTEGYEKLFF. The rearrangement uses TRBV28 and TRBJ1-4; perhaps TRBD1 as D (6 bases). Trimming cost V 5 bases and J 6 bases, with 19 bases left between them. The CDR3 extends over 16 amino acids. The germline gives CDR1 MDHEN, CDR2 SYDVKM.

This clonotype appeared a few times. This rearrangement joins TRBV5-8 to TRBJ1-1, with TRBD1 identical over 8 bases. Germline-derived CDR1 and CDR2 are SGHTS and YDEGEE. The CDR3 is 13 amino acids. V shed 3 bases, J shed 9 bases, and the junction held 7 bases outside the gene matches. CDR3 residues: CASSSGQGGKAFF. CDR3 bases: TGTGCCAGCAGCTCCGGACAGGGAGGCAAAGCTTTCTTT.

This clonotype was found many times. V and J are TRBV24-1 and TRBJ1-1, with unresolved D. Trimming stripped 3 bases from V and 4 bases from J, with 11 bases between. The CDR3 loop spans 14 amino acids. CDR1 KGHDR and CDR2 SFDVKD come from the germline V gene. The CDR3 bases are TGTGCCACCAGTGATCACTCGGCTAGCACTGAAGCTTTCTTT. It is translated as CATSDHSASTEAFF.

Written as DNA, the CDR3 is TGTGCCAGCAGCCAAGTGGCTAGCGGACTCACCGGGGAGCTGTTTTTT. It specifies CASSQVASGLTGELFF. The chain couples TRBV14 to TRBJ2-2; 7 positions match TRBD2. Trimming cost V 1 base and J 4 bases; bases outside gene matches: 6. The CDR3 contains 16 residues. Germline CDR1 is SGHDN and CDR2 is FVKESK.

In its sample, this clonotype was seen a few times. The CDR3 spells CSARGAGREADTQYF. The DNA for the CDR3 is TGCAGTGCTAGAGGGGCTGGGCGGGAGGCAGATACGCAGTATTTT. The gene calls are TRBV20-1 and TRBJ2-3; 8 nucleotides align to TRBD2. Germline CDR1 reads DFQATT; CDR2 reads SNEGSKA (reference sequence). The V and J ends lost 1 base and 4 bases, in that order; junction bases with no gene match: 7. The CDR3 sequence is 15 residues long.

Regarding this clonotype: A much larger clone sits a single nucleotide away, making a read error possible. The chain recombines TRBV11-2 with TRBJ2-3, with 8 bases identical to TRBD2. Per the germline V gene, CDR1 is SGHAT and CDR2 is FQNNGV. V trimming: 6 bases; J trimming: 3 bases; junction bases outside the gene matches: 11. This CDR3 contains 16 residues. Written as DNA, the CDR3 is TGTGCCAGCAGAGGAGGAGCGGGAGCGGCGACAGATACGCAGTATTTT. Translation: CASRGGAGAATDTQYF.

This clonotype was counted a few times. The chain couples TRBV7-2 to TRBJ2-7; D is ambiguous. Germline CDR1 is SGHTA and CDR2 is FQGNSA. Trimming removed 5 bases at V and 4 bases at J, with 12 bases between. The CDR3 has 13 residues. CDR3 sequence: CASSPSSKYEQYF. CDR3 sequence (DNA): TGTGCCAGCAGCCCCTCTAGTAAGTACGAGCAGTACTTC.

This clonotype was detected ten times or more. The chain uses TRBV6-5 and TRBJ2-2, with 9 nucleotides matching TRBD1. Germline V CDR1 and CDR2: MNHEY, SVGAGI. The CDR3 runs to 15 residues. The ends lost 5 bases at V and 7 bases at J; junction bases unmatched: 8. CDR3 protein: CASSLQGAEVGELFF. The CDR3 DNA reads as TGTGCCAGCAGTCTACAGGGGGCAGAAGTCGGGGAGCTGTTTTTT.

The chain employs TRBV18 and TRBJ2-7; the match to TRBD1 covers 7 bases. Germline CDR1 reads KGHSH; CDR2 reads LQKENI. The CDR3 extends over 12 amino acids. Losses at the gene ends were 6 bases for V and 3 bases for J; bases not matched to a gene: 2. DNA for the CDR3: TGTGCCAGCTCCGGGACAGACTACGAGCAGTACTTC. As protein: CASSGTDYEQYF.

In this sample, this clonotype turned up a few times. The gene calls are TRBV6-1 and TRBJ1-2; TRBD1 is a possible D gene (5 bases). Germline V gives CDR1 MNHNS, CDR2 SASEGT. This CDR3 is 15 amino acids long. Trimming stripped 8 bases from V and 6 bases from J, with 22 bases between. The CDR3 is CASRRGLDTFNGYTF. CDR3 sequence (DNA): TGTGCCAGCCGGAGAGGGTTGGACACCTTTAATGGCTACACCTTC.

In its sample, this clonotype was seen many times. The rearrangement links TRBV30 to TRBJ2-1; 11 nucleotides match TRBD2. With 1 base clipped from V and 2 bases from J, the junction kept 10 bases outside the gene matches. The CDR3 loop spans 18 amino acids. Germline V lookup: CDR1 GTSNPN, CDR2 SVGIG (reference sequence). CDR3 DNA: TGTGCCTGGAGTGGTTATAGCGGGAGGGTGATCCCCTACAATGAGCAGTTCTTC. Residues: CAWSGYSGRVIPYNEQFF.